The 13 T cell receptor beta chains given below trace back to one sample, sequenced in a study of cytotoxic CD8 clonotypes in ibrutinib-treated CLL. Assay used: immunoSEQ multiplex PCR; TCRdb lists only in-frame clones, some missing. The repertoire holds around 250,000 clones, with 70% as singletons. The sequencing here drew on PBMCs, taken after 24 months of ibrutinib treatment. The receptors stem from a human donor with chronic lymphocytic leukemia.

The sample holds a few counts of this clone. This chain joins TRBV6-5 and TRBJ2-2; D uncertain. Per germline, CDR1 MNHEY and CDR2 SVGAGI. The CDR3 covers 12 residues. V was shortened by 6 bases and J by 5 bases, with 7 bases between the two germline ends. The CDR3 DNA reads as TGTGCCAGCAGCCGACTTACCGGGGAGCTGTTTTTT. Protein: CASSRLTGELFF.

The J gene is TRBJ2-7, the V gene TRBV4-2, with 7 nucleotides matching TRBD2. This CDR3 region has 20 residues. V shed 0 bases, J shed 4 bases, and the junction held 21 bases outside the gene matches. CDR1 is LGHNA and CDR2 is YNFKEQ in the germline V gene. CDR3 residues: CASSQDLGGFRDGLPYEQYF. DNA for the CDR3: TGTGCCAGCAGCCAAGATTTGGGGGGGTTCCGGGACGGCCTCCCATACGAGCAGTACTTC.

A few counts support this clone. The genes are TRBV7-9 and TRBJ2-7; no clear D. The CDR3 runs to 12 residues. Germline loops: CDR1 SEHNR, CDR2 FQNEAQ (reference sequence). The V end was cut by 5 bases, the J end by 2 bases, with 7 bases between. The chain's CDR3 is CASSLSTYEQYF. In DNA form, the CDR3 reads TGTGCCAGCAGCCTTTCCACCTACGAGCAGTACTTC.

This chain connects TRBV9 to TRBJ1-5, with D tentatively TRBD1 (5 bases). V gave up 0 bases and J gave up 2 bases, with 9 bases separating them. This CDR3 is built from 15 residues. Germline V lookup: CDR1 SGDLS, CDR2 YYNGEE. DNA for the CDR3: TGTGCCAGCAGCGTAGCGGGACTCGGCAATCAGCCCCAGCATTTT. Amino acids: CASSVAGLGNQPQHF.

This clone was detected only a few times. The chain is built from TRBV6-6 and TRBJ1-5, with no clear D. The CDR3 is 15 amino acids. V gave up 0 bases and J gave up 0 bases, with 6 bases separating them. Per germline, CDR1 MNHNY and CDR2 SVGAGI (reference sequence). The CDR3 here is CASSYSANSNQPQHF. The CDR3 bases are TGTGCCAGCAGTTACTCGGCGAATAGCAATCAGCCCCAGCATTTT.

This chain connects TRBV6-5 to TRBJ2-5, with D tentatively TRBD2 (5 bases). The V end lost 8 bases, the J end lost 5 bases, and 9 bases lay between the germline ends. This CDR3 is 11 amino acids long. Germline V gives CDR1 MNHEY, CDR2 SVGAGI. CDR3 residues: CASSTGETQYF. The CDR3 nucleotides are TGTGCCAGCTCAACGGGGGAGACCCAGTACTTC.

V gene TRBV5-1 combines with J gene TRBJ2-1; D is ambiguous. Germline CDR1 is SGHRS and CDR2 is YFSETQ. Trimming removed 0 bases from V and 4 bases from J, with 17 bases in between. The CDR3 length is 17 residues. CDR3: CASSLAFRVSPYNEQFF. CDR3 DNA sequence: TGCGCCAGCAGCTTGGCGTTTCGGGTCAGTCCGTACAATGAGCAGTTCTTC. The full variable domain, with the rest looked up from reference TRBV5-1 and TRBJ2-1, is KAGVTQTPRYLIKTRGQQVTLSCSPISGHRSVSWYQQTPGQGLQFLFEYFSETQRNKGNFPGRFSGRQFSNSRSEMNVSTLELGDSALYLCASSLAFRVSPYNEQFFGPGTRLTVL.

The rearrangement links TRBV4-3 to TRBJ2-3; TRBD1 or TRBD2 may be the D gene (5 bases each). Germline CDR1 LGHNA, CDR2 YSLEER. V lost 4 bases, J lost 6 bases, and 11 bases lay in between. CDR3 length equals 13 residues. In nucleotides, the CDR3 is TGCGCCAGCAGCCGGGGGTCCTTGGATACGCAGTATTTT. Translated: CASSRGSLDTQYF.

This chain joins TRBV19 and TRBJ2-3; no reliable D call. Trimming removed 1 base at V and 2 bases at J, with 7 bases between. Germline CDR1 and CDR2: LNHDA and SQIVND (reference sequence). The CDR3 consists of 14 residues. CDR3: CASSIAPDTDTQYF. The CDR3 DNA reads TGTGCCAGTAGTATAGCCCCAGACACAGATACGCAGTATTTT.

This rearrangement joins TRBV25-1 to TRBJ2-7; D is ambiguous. The germline CDR1 and CDR2 sequences are MGHDK and SYGVNS. The CDR3 runs to 11 residues. V was clipped by 6 bases and J by 0 bases, with 3 bases between them. CDR3 amino acids: CASSLSYEQYF. CDR3 nucleotides: TGTGCCAGCAGCCTCTCCTACGAGCAGTACTTC.

This clone was recorded once. The chain has TRBV28 and TRBJ1-3; possibly TRBD1 for D (6 bases). The V and J ends lost 9 bases and 2 bases respectively, with 14 bases between them. Germline V gives CDR1 MDHEN, CDR2 SYDVKM. The CDR3 has 14 amino acids. CDR3 coding DNA: TGTGCCAGGCTTACAGGGTTCGCTGGAAACACCATATATTTT. This codes for CARLTGFAGNTIYF. Complete variable domain (other parts from reference TRBV28 and TRBJ1-3): DVKVTQSSRYLVKRTGEKVFLECVQDMDHENMFWYRQDPGLGLRLIYFSYDVKMKEKGDIPEGYSVSREKKERFSLILESASTNQTSMYLCARLTGFAGNTIYFGEGSWLTVV.

The chain carries TRBV19 and TRBJ2-7; D is ambiguous. This CDR3 spans 12 amino acids. With 1 base removed from V and 6 bases from J, the gap between germline ends came to 7 bases. The germline V gene has CDR1 LNHDA and CDR2 SQIVND (reference sequence). CDR3 in amino acids: CASSIGQSEQYF. DNA for the CDR3: TGTGCCAGTAGTATAGGCCAGAGCGAGCAGTACTTC.

The chain joins TRBV13 to TRBJ2-7; D might be TRBD1 (7 bases). Trimming cost V 5 bases and J 2 bases, with 16 bases left between them. Per germline, CDR1 PRHDT and CDR2 FYEKMQ (reference sequence). This CDR3 spans 15 amino acids. The CDR3 DNA sequence: TGTGCCAGCAGCCGCGGACTACAGGGGACCTACGAGCAGTACTTC. This codes for CASSRGLQGTYEQYF.